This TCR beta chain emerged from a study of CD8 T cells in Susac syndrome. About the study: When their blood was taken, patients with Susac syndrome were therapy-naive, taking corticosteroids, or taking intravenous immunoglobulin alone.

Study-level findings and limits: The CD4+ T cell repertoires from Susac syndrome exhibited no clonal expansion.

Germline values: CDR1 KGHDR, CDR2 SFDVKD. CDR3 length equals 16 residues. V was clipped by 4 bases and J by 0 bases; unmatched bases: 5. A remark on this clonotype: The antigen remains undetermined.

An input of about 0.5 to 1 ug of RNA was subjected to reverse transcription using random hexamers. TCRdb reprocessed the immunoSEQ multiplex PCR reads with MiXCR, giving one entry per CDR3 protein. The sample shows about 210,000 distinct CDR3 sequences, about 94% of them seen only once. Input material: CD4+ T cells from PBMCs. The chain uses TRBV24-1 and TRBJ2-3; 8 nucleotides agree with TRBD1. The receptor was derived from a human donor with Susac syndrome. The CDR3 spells CATSDRTGPSTDTQYF. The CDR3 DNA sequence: TGTGCCACCAGTGACCGGACAGGGCCTAGCACAGATACGCAGTATTTT.